This T cell receptor beta chain is drawn from a study of CD8 T cells in ankylosing spondylitis. Study-wide results and limits: The authors reported significant enrichment of disease-linked clones in matched ankylosing spondylitis synovial fluid. Disease-linked clones bore a CD8+ phenotype and were relatively rare in peripheral blood. For ankylosing spondylitis blood, a TCR beta motif of eight or nine highly homologous variants appeared characteristic.

The authors made TCR beta libraries by quantitative 5'-RACE with molecular barcodes. TCRdb reprocessed the 5' RACE reads with MiXCR, giving one entry per CDR3 protein. Counted here are 200,000 to 300,000 distinct CDR3 sequences, about 11% occurring once; the ten biggest clones make up around 3%. CDR1 and CDR2 from the germline V gene are SQVTM and ANQGSEA. V lost 4 bases, J lost 4 bases, and 3 bases stayed unmatched. There are 13 residues in the CDR3. Concerning this clonotype: Its specificity is not known.

The clonotype was recovered from a male donor with ankylosing spondylitis or in good health (not recorded which). The chain couples TRBV29-1 to TRBJ2-3, with TRBD1 matching over 9 bases. Sample: blood, either unsorted or a sorted T cell fraction (not recorded which). The CDR3 DNA sequence: TGCAGCGTTGGACAGGGGGTAGCAGATACGCAGTATTTT. It encodes CSVGQGVADTQYF.